Here is one T cell receptor (beta chain) with its context. This sample is part of a study of early T cells in non-severe SARS-CoV-2 infection. Study background: Bulk RNA from unsorted whole blood was sequenced; chains were unpaired.

With 5 bases clipped from V and 6 bases from J, the junction kept 8 bases outside the gene matches. Germline CDR1 reads MDHEN; CDR2 reads SYDVKM. The CDR3 is 15 amino acids. Unique molecular identifiers (one per individual cDNA molecule) were attached. TCRdb called the 5' RACE reads again in MiXCR, with one record for every CDR3 protein. This sample has about 67,000 distinct CDR3 sequences; more than 8.5% occur once, and the top ten carry roughly 16%. This TCR came from an adult who was a healthcare worker with PCR-confirmed SARS-CoV-2 infection or an uninfected control (not recorded which). The J gene is TRBJ2-2, the V gene TRBV28; 8 positions agree with TRBD2. This specimen was whole blood, taken at baseline. CDR3 sequence: CASSRRTGRAGELFF. CDR3 bases: TGTGCCAGCAGTCGTAGGACCGGGAGGGCCGGGGAGCTGTTTTTT.